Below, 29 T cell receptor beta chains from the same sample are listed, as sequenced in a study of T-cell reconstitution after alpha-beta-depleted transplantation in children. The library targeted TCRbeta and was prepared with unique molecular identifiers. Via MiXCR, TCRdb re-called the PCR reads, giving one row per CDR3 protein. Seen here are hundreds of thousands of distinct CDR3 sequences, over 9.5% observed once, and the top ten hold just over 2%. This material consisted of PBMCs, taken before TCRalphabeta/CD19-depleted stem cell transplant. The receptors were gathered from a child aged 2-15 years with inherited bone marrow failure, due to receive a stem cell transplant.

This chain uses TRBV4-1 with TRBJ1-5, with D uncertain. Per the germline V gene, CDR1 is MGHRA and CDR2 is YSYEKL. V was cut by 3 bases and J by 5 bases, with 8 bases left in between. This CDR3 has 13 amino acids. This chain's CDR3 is CASSHPGDQPQHF. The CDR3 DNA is TGCGCCAGCAGCCACCCAGGCGATCAGCCCCAGCATTTT.

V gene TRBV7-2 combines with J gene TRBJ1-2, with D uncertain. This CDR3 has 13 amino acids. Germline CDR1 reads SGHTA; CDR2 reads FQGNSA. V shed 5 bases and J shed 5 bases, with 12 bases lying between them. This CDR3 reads CASSPGRQYGYTF. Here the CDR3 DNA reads TGTGCCAGCAGCCCCGGACGACAATATGGCTACACCTTC.

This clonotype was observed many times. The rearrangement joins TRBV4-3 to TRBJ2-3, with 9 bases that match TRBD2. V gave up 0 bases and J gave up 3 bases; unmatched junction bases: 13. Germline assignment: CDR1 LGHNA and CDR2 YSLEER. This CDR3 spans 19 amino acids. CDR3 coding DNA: TGCGCCAGCAGCCAAGATATTAGCGGGAGTCTCGGGGGAACAGATACGCAGTATTTT. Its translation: CASSQDISGSLGGTDTQYF.

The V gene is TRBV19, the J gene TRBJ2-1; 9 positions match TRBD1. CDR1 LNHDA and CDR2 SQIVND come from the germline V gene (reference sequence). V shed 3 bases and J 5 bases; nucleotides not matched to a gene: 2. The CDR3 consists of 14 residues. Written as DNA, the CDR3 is TGTGCCAGTAGTATGACAGGGGGTAACAATGAGCAGTTCTTC. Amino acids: CASSMTGGNNEQFF.

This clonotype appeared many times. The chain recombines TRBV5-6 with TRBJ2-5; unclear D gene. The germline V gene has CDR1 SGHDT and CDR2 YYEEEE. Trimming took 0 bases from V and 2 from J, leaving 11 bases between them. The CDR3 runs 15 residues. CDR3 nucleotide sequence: TGTGCCAGCAGCTTGGAAACCCGTGGGCAAGAGACCCAGTACTTC. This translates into CASSLETRGQETQYF.

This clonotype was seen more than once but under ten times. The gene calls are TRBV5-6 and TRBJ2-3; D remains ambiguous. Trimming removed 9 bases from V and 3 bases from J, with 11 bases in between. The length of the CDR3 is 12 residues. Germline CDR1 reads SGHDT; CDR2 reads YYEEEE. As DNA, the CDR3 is TGTGCCACCGGAAGGGAAACAGATACGCAGTATTTT. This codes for CATGRETDTQYF.

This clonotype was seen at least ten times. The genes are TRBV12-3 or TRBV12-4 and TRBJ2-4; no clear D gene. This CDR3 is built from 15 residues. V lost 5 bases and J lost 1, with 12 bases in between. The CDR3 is CASSLREFAKNIQYF. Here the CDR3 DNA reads TGTGCCAGCAGTCTCCGTGAGTTCGCCAAAAACATTCAGTACTTC.

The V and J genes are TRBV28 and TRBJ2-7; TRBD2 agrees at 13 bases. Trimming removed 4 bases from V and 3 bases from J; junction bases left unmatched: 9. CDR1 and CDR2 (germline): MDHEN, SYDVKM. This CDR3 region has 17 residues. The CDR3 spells CASSSGTSGIRHYEQYF. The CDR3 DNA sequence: TGTGCCAGCAGTTCTGGGACTAGCGGGATCAGGCACTACGAGCAGTACTTC.

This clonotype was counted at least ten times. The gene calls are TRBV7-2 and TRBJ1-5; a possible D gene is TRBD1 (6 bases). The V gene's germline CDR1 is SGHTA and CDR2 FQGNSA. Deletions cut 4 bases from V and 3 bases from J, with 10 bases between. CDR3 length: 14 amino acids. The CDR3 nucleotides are TGTGCCAGCAGCTCGGACAGCCACAATCAGCCCCAGCATTTT. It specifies CASSSDSHNQPQHF.

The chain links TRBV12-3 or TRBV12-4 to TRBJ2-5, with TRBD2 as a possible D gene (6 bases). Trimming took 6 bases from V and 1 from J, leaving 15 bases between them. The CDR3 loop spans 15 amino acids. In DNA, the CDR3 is TGTGCCAGCAGCCCCGTGGGCGGGGCCCAAGAGACCCAGTACTTC. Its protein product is CASSPVGGAQETQYF.

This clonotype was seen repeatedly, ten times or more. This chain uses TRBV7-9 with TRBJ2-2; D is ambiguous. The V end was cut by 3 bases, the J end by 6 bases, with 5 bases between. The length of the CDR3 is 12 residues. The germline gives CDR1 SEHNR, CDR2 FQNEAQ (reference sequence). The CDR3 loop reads CASSFYAGELFF. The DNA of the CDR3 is TGTGCCAGCAGCTTTTACGCCGGGGAGCTGTTTTTT.

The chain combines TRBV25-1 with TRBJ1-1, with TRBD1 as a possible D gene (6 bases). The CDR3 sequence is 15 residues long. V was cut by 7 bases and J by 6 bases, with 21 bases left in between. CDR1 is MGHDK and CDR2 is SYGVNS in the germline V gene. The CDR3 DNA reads TGTGCCAGCAATCCCCGGGGGACCGGGGGCTCTGAAGCTTTCTTT. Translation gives CASNPRGTGGSEAFF.

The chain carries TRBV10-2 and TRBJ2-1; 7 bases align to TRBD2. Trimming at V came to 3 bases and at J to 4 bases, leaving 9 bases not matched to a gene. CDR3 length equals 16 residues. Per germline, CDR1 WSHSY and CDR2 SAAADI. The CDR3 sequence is CASSDSAGVVYNEQFF. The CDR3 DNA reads TGCGCCAGCAGTGATTCGGCGGGGGTCGTTTACAATGAGCAGTTCTTC.

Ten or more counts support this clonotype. CDR3 sequence reads: CASSLTGGRGGYTF. Here the CDR3 DNA reads TGTGCCAGCAGTTTAACAGGGGGAAGGGGTGGCTACACCTTC. V and J are TRBV28 and TRBJ1-2, with TRBD1 identical over 8 bases. The trim removed 2 bases at V and 7 bases at J, leaving 6 bases unmatched. Looked up from germline, CDR1 is MDHEN and CDR2 is SYDVKM. This CDR3 comprises 14 residues.

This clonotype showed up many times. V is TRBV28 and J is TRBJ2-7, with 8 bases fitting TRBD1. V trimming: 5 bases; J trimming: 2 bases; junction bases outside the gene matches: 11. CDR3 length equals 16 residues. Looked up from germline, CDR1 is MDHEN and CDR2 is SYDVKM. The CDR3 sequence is CASSQRGTGPTYEQYF. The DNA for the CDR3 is TGTGCCAGCAGTCAAAGGGGGACAGGCCCTACCTACGAGCAGTACTTC.

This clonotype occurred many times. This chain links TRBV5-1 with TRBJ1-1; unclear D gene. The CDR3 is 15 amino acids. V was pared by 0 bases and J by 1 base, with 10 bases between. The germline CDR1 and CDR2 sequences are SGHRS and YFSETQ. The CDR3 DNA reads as TGCGCCAGCAGCTTGGACGGACGGAAGAACACTGAAGCTTTCTTT. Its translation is CASSLDGRKNTEAFF.

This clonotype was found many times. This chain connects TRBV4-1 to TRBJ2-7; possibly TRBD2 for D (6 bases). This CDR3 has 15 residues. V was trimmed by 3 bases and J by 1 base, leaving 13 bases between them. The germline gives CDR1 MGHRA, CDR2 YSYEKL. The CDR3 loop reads CASSHTGELSYEQYF. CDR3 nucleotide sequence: TGCGCCAGCAGCCATACGGGGGAGTTATCCTACGAGCAGTACTTC.

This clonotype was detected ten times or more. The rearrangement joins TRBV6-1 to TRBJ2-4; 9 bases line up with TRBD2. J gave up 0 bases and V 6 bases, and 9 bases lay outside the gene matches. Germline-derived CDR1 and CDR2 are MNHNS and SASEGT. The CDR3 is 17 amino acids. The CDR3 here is CASRELTSGGAKNIQYF. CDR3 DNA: TGTGCCAGCAGGGAATTGACTAGCGGAGGAGCCAAAAACATTCAGTACTTC.

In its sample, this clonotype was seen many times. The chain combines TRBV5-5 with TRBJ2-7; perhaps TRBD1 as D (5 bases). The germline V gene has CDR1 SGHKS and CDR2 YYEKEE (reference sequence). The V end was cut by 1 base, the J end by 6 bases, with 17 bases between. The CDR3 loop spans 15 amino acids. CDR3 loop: CASSLNRMLESEQYF. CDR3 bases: TGTGCCAGCAGCTTGAACAGGATGCTAGAGAGCGAGCAGTACTTC.

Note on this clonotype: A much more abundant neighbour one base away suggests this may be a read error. CDR3 DNA: TGTGCCAGCAGTTCACCCGGTGCTAGCGGGAGGGCCGCGACCCAAGAGACCCAGTACTTC. Its translation is CASSSPGASGRAATQETQYF. This sequence joins TRBV28 and TRBJ2-5; 12 nucleotides match TRBD2. The V segment lost 4 bases and the J segment 1 base; nucleotides outside the gene matches: 16. Germline assignment: CDR1 MDHEN and CDR2 SYDVKM. CDR3 length: 20 residues.

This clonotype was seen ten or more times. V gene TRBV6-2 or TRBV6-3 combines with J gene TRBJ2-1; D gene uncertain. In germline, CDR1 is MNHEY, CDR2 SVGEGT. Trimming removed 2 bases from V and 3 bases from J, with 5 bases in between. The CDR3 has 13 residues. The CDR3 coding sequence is TGTGCCAGCAGTTACCTCAGCTACAATGAGCAGTTCTTC. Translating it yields CASSYLSYNEQFF.

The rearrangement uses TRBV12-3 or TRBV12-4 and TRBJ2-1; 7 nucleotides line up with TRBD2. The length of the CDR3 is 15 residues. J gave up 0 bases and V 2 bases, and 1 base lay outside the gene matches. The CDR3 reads CASSLPGGSYNEQFF. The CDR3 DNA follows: TGTGCCAGCAGTTTACCGGGAGGCTCCTACAATGAGCAGTTCTTC.

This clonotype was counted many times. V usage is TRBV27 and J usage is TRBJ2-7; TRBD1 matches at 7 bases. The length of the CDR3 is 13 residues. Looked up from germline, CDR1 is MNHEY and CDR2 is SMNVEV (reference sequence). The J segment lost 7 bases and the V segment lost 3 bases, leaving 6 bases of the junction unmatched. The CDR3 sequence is CASSFRAQGEQYF. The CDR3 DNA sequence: TGTGCCAGCAGTTTTCGGGCACAGGGGGAGCAGTACTTC.

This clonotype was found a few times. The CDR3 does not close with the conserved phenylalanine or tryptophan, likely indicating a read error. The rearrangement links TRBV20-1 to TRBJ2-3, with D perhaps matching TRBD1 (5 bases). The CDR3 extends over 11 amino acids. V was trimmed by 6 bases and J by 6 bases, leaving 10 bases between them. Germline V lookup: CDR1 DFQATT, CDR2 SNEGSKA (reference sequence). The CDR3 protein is CSAAKGDTQYS. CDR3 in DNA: TGCAGTGCAGCGAAGGGGGATACGCAGTATTCT.

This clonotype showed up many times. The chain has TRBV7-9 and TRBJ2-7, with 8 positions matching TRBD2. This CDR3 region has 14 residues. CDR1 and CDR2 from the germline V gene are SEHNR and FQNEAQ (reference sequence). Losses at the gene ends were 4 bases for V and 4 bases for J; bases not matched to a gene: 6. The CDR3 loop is CASSSAGVQYEQYF. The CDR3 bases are TGTGCCAGCAGCTCAGCGGGAGTTCAGTACGAGCAGTACTTC.

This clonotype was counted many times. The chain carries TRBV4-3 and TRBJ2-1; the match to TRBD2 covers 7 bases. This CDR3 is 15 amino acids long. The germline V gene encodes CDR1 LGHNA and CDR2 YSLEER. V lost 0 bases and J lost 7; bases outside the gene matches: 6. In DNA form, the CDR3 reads TGCGCCAGCAGCCAAGACGGGTGGGAGGGGAATGAGCAGTTCTTC. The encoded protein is CASSQDGWEGNEQFF.

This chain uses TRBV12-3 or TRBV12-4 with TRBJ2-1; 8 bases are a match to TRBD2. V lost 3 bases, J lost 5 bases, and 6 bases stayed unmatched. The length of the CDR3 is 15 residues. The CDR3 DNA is TGTGCCAGCAGTTTTATCATTAGCGGGGACAATGAGCAGTTCTTC. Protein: CASSFIISGDNEQFF.

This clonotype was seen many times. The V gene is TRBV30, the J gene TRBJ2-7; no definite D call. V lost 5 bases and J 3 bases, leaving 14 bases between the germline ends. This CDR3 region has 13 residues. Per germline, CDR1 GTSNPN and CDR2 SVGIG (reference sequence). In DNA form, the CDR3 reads TGTGCCTGGGCCTTTGGACCGGGCTACGAGCAGTACTTC. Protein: CAWAFGPGYEQYF.

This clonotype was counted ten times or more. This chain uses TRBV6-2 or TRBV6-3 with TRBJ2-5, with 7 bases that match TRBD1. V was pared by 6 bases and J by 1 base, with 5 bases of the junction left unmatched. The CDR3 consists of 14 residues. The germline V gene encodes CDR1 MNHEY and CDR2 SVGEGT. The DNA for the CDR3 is TGTGCCAGCAGAAGCCGGGACAGCCAAGAGACCCAGTACTTC. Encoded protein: CASRSRDSQETQYF.